Each of the 8 T cell receptor beta chains below was sequenced from the same sample in a study of technical replicates of blood from several donors. Sequencing used immunoSEQ multiplex PCR; TCRdb keeps in-frame clones, though not all of them. The table lists some 78,000 clones, approximately 93% of them singletons. The material sequenced was T cells isolated from PBMCs. These receptors were obtained from a human donor in good health.

CDR3 bases: TGCGCCAGCATGGTAAGGTCTCAGGGGCCCTACGAGCAGTACTTC. It encodes CASMVRSQGPYEQYF. The chain is built from TRBV5-1 and TRBJ2-7; TRBD1 might be the D (6 bases). CDR3 size: 15 residues. The germline V gene encodes CDR1 SGHRS and CDR2 YFSETQ. Trimming took 6 bases from V and 2 from J, leaving 18 bases between them.

The chain carries TRBV21-1 and TRBJ2-7; the table's D gene call, TRBD2, was not cross checked with the DNA. TRBV21-1 is designated a pseudogene. There are 16 residues in the CDR3. The CDR3 coding sequence is TGTGCCAGCAATGGAAAAGTCCTAAGGAGCTCCTACGAGCAGTACTTC. Its translation is CASNGKVLRSSYEQYF.

The CDR3 protein is CSVGAGGLDEQFF. The CDR3 bases are TGCAGCGTAGGAGCGGGAGGGCTCGATGAGCAGTTCTTC. This chain uses TRBV29-1 with TRBJ2-1, with 10 bases lining up with TRBD2. J lost 8 bases, V lost 6 bases, and 7 bases had no gene match. CDR1 and CDR2 (germline): SQVTM, ANQGSEA. CDR3 size: 13 residues.

V is TRBV27 and J is TRBJ2-5; D ambiguous. Germline-derived CDR1 and CDR2 are MNHEY and SMNVEV (reference sequence). This CDR3 is 14 amino acids long. V dropped 0 bases and J dropped 0 bases, with 5 bases sitting between them. CDR3 in DNA: TGTGCCAGCAGTTTATCGTCGTACCAAGAGACCCAGTACTTC. The encoded protein is CASSLSSYQETQYF.

This clone was recorded once. The V and J genes are TRBV30 and TRBJ2-5; TRBD2 is a possible D gene (6 bases). CDR3 length: 12 amino acids. In germline, CDR1 is GTSNPN, CDR2 SVGIG (reference sequence). The V gene lost 1 base and the J gene lost 12 bases, with 15 bases spanning the gap. This chain's CDR3 is CAWSGGDSRKYF. The CDR3 coding sequence is TGTGCCTGGAGTGGGGGGGATTCTAGGAAGTACTTC.

This rearrangement joins TRBV2 to TRBJ2-7; perhaps TRBD1 as D (6 bases). This CDR3 region has 16 residues. V was cut by 3 bases and J by 5 bases, with 20 bases left in between. The germline gives CDR1 SNHLY, CDR2 FYNNEI. The CDR3 region has the DNA TGTGCCAGCAGTGACCCCAGTGGCAGGGGAGTTGACGAGCAGTACTTC. Translation: CASSDPSGRGVDEQYF.

The CDR3: CASSNHSSGRAIGEQFF. The DNA of the CDR3 is TGTGCCAGCAGCAATCATTCTAGCGGGAGGGCCATAGGTGAGCAGTTCTTC. The V gene is TRBV11-2, the J gene TRBJ2-1, with 12 bases lining up with TRBD2. Germline CDR1 SGHAT, CDR2 FQNNGV. Trimming cost V 5 bases and J 9 bases; bases outside gene matches: 14. CDR3 size: 17 residues.

The V and J genes are TRBV14 and TRBJ2-1, with a possible D match to TRBD2 (6 bases). Looked up from germline, CDR1 is SGHDN and CDR2 is FVKESK. Trimming left V 1 base short and J 12 bases short, with 16 bases between. This CDR3 has 14 amino acids. This CDR3 reads CASSQGNHAEGQFF. CDR3 nucleotide sequence: TGTGCCAGCAGCCAAGGAAACCATGCGGAGGGGCAGTTCTTC.